This T cell receptor beta chain comes out of a study of T cells in tuberculosis. Germline CDR1 and CDR2: SQVTM and ANQGSEA. V dropped 3 bases and J dropped 0; count of bases not matched to a gene: 0. The CDR3 consists of 14 residues. Libraries were prepared by immunoSEQ multiplex PCR; TCRdb keeps only in-frame clonotypes and omits some of them. The table includes about 32,000 clones, approximately 95% detected once. Adolescents were screened for latent TB by skin test and IGRA. Sequenced material: PBMCs. The origin of this receptor is a donor aged 10-29 years with latent tuberculosis or without tuberculosis infection. V and J are TRBV29-1 and TRBJ2-3, with 10 bases matching TRBD1. For the CDR3, the DNA is TGCAGCGTTGAGGGACAGGGGAGCACAGATACGCAGTATTTT. Amino acids: CSVEGQGSTDTQYF.